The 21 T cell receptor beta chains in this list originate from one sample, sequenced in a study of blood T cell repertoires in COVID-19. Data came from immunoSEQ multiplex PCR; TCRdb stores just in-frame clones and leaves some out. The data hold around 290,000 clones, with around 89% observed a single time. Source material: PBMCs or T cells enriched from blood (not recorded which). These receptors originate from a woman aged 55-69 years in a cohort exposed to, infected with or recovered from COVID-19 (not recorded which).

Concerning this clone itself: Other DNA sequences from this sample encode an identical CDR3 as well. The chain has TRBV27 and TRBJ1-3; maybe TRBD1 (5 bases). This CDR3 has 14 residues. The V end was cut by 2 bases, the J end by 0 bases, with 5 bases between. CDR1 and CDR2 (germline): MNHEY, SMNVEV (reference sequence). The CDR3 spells CASSLRGSGNTIYF. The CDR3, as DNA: TGTGCCAGCAGTTTAAGGGGCTCTGGAAACACCATATATTTT.

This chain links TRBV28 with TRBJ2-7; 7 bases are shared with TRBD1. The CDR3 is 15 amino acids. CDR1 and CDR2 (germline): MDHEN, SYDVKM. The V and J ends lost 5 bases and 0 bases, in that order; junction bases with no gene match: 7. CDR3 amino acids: CASSPRGSSSYEQYF. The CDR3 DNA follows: TGTGCCAGCAGTCCCAGGGGGTCCAGCTCCTACGAGCAGTACTTC.

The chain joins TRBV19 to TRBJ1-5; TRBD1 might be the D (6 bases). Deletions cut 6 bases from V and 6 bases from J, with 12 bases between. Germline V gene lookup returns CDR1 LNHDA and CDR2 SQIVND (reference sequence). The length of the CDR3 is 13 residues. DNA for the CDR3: TGTGCCAGTAGCCCACCGACAGGTCAGCCCCAGCATTTT. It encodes CASSPPTGQPQHF.

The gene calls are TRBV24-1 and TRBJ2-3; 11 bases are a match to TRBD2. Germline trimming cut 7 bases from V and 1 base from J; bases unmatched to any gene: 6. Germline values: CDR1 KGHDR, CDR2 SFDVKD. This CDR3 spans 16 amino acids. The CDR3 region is CATRGTSGSRTDTQYF. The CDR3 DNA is TGTGCCACCAGGGGGACTAGCGGCAGCCGCACAGATACGCAGTATTTT.

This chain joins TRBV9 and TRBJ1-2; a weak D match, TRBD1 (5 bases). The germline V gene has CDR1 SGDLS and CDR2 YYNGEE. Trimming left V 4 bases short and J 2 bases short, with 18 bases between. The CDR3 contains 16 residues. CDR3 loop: CASSPRPSGSNYGYTF. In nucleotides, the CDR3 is TGTGCCAGCAGCCCCCGACCGTCAGGGTCGAACTATGGCTACACCTTC.

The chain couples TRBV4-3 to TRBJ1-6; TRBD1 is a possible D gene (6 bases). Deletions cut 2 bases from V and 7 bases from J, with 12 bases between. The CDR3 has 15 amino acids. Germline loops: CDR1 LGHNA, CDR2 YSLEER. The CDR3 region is CASSQIQGFNSPLHF. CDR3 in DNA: TGCGCCAGCAGCCAAATTCAGGGGTTCAATTCACCCCTCCACTTT.

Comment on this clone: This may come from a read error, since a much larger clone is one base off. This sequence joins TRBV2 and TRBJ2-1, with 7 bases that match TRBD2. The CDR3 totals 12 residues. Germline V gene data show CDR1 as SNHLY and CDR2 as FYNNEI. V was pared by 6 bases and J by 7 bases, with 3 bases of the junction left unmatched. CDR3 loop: CASSRTRNEQFF. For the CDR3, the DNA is TGTGCCAGCAGCCGGACTAGGAATGAGCAGTTCTTC.

The CDR3: CASSPLGLSGANVLTF. CDR3 DNA sequence: TGCGCCAGCAGCCCTCTGGGCCTCTCTGGGGCCAACGTCCTGACTTTC. The V and J genes are TRBV4-1 and TRBJ2-6; no definite D call. The CDR3 is made up of 16 amino acids. Germline V gene sequence: CDR1 MGHRA, CDR2 YSYEKL. V lost 4 bases, J lost 0 bases, and 10 bases lay in between.

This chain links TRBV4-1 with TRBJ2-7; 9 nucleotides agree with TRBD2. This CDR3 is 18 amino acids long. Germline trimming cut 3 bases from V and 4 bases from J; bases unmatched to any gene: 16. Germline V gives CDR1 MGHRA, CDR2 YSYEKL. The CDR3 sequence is CASSHPSRFRTSEYEQYF. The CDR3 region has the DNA TGCGCCAGCAGCCATCCATCAAGGTTTAGGACTAGCGAGTACGAGCAGTACTTC.

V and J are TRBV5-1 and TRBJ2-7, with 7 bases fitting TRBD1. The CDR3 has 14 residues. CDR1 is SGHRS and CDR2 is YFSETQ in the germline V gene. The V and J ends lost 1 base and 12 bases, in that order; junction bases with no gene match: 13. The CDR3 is CASSLRQGSLVWYF. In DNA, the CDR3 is TGCGCCAGCAGCTTGCGACAGGGAAGTTTGGTATGGTACTTC.

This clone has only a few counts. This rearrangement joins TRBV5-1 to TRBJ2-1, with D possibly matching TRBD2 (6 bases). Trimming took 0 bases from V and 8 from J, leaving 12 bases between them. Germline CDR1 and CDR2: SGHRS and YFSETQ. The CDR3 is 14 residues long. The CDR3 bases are TGCGCCAGCAGCTTGGAAGGCGGGAACCATGAGCAGTTCTTC. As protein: CASSLEGGNHEQFF.

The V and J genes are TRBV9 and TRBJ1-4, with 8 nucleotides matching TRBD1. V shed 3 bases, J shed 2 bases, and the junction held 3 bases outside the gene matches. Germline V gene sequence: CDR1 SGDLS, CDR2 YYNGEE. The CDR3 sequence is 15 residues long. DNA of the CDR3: TGTGCCAGCAGCGGGACAGGGCGCACTAATGAAAAACTGTTTTTT. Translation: CASSGTGRTNEKLFF.

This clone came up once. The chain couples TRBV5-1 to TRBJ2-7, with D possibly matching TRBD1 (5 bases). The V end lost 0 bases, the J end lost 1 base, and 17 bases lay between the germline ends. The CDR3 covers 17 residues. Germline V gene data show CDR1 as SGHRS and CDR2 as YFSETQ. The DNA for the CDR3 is TGCGCCAGCAGCTTGGTAGTCCAGGGTCGAGGTTCCTACGAGCAGTACTTC. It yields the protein CASSLVVQGRGSYEQYF.

DNA for the CDR3: TGTGCCAGCAGTCCTCAGACAGGGGGCCTTGGCGGCTACACCTTC. Protein sequence: CASSPQTGGLGGYTF. The rearrangement joins TRBV28 to TRBJ1-2, with 10 bases lining up with TRBD1. Germline V gene lookup returns CDR1 MDHEN and CDR2 SYDVKM. V shed 5 bases and J 8 bases; nucleotides not matched to a gene: 11. The CDR3 is 15 amino acids.

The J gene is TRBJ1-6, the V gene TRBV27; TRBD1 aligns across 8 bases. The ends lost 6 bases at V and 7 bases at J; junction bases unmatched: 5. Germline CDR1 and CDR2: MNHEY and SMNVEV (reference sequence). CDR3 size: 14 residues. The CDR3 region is CASRETGVNSPLHF. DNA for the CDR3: TGTGCCAGCAGAGAGACAGGGGTCAATTCACCCCTCCACTTT.

The CDR3 bases are TGTGCCAGCAGCCCACAGGGGCCCGTGGGCGAGCAGTACTTC. It is translated as CASSPQGPVGEQYF. The chain joins TRBV16 to TRBJ2-7; the match to TRBD1 covers 7 bases. Germline CDR1 is KGHSY and CDR2 is FQNENV. The CDR3 is made up of 14 amino acids. With 4 bases clipped from V and 6 bases from J, the junction kept 9 bases outside the gene matches.

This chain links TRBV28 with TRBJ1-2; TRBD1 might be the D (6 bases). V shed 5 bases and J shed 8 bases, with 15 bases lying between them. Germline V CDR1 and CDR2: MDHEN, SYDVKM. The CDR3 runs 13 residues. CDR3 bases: TGTGCCAGCAGTCCGTCCGGGACATCGGGCTACACCTTC. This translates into CASSPSGTSGYTF.

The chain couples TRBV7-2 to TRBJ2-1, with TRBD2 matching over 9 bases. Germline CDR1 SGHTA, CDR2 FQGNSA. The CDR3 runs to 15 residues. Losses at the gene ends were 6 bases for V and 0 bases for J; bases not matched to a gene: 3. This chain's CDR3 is CASSRLAASYNEQFF. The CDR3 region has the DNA TGTGCCAGCAGTCGACTAGCGGCCTCCTACAATGAGCAGTTCTTC. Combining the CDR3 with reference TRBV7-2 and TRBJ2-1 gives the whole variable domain GAGVSQSPSNKVTEKGKDVELRCDPISGHTALYWYRQSLGQGLEFLIYFQGNSAPDKSGLPSDRFSAERTGGSVSTLTIQRTQQEDSAVYLCASSRLAASYNEQFFGPGTRLTVL.

The CDR3 region has the DNA TGTGCCAGCAGTTACTCAGGGGGAGATGGCTACACCTTC. Translated: CASSYSGGDGYTF. V is TRBV6-6 and J is TRBJ1-2; maybe TRBD1 (6 bases). Germline V gene sequence: CDR1 MNHNY, CDR2 SVGAGI (reference sequence). The V end lost 0 bases, the J end lost 6 bases, and 8 bases lay between the germline ends. This CDR3 has 13 residues.

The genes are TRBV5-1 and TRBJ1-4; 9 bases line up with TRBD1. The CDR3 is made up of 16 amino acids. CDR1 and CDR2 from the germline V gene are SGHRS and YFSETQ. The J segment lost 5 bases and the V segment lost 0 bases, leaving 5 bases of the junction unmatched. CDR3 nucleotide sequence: TGCGCCAGCAGCTTGGCTCCGGGACAGGGAAATGAAAAACTGTTTTTT. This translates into CASSLAPGQGNEKLFF.

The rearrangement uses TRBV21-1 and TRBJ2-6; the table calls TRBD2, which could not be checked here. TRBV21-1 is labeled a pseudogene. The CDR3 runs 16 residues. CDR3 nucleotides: TGTGCCAGCAGCAAAAGGAGGATCTCTGGGGCCAACGTCCTGACTTTC. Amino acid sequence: CASSKRRISGANVLTF.